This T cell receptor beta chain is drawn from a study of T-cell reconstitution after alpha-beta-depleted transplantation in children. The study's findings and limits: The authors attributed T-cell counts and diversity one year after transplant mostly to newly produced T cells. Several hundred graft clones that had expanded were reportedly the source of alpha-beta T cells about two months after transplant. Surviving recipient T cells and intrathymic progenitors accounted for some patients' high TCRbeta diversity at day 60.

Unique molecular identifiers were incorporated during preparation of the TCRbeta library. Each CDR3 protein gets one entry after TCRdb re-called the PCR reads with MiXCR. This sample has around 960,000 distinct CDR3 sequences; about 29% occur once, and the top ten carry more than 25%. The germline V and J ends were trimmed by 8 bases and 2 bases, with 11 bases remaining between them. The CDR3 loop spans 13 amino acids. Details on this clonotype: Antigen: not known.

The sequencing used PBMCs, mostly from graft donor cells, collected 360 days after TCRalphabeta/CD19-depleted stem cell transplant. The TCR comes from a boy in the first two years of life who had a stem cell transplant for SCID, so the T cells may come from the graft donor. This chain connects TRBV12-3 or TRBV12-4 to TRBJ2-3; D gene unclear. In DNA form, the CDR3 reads TGTGCCAGCGTGCAGGCTAACACAGATACGCAGTATTTT. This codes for CASVQANTDTQYF.